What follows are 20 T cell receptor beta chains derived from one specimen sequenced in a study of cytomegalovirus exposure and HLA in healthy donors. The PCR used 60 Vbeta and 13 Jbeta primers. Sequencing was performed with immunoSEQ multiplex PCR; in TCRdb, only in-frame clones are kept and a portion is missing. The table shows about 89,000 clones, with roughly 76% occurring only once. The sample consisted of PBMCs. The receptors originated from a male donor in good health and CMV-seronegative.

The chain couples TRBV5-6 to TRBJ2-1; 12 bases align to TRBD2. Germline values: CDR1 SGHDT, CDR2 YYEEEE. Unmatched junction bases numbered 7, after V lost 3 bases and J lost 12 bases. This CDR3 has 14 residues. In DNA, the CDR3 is TGTGCCAGCAGCTCCAGACTAGCGGGAGTTGGGCAGTTCTTC. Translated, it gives CASSSRLAGVGQFF.

CDR3 DNA: TGCGCCAGTGGGAAGGACAGCAGCCTCTATGGCTACACCTTC. It yields the protein CASGKDSSLYGYTF. V usage is TRBV5-1 and J usage is TRBJ1-2; D might be TRBD1 (6 bases). In germline, CDR1 is SGHRS, CDR2 YFSETQ. The CDR3 is 14 residues long. The germline V and J ends were trimmed by 8 bases and 4 bases, with 18 bases remaining between them.

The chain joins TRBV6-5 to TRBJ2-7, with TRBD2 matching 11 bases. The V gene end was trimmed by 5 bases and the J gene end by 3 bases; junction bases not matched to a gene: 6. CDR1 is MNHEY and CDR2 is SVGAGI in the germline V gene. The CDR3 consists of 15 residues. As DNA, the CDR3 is TGTGCCAGCAGTGCTCGACTAGCGGGGCACTACGAGCAGTACTTC. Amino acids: CASSARLAGHYEQYF.

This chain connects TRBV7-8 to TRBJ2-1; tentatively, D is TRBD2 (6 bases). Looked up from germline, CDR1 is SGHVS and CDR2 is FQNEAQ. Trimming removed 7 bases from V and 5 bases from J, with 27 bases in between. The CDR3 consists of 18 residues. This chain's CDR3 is CASKEGWKGPKGHNEQFF. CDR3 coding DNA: TGTGCCAGCAAGGAGGGATGGAAAGGACCCAAAGGACACAATGAGCAGTTCTTC.

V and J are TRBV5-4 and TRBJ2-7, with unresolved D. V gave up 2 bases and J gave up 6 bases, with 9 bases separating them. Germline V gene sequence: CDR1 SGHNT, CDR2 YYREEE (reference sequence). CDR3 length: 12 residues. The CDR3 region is CASSFGELEQYF. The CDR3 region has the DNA TGTGCCAGCAGCTTTGGTGAACTCGAGCAGTACTTC.

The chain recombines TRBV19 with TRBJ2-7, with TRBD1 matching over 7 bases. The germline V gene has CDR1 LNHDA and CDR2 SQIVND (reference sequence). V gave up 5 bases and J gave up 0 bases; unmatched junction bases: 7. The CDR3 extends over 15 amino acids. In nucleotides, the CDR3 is TGTGCCAGTAGTCCGTTCCGGGACAGCTCCTACGAGCAGTACTTC. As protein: CASSPFRDSSYEQYF.

The chain's CDR3 is CASSWTLGANYGYTF. CDR3 sequence (DNA): TGTGCCAGCAGTTGGACCCTGGGAGCTAACTATGGCTACACCTTC. This chain joins TRBV6-5 and TRBJ1-2; D remains unclear. The CDR3 totals 15 residues. Germline loops: CDR1 MNHEY, CDR2 SVGAGI. V gave up 4 bases and J gave up 0 bases, with 12 bases separating them.

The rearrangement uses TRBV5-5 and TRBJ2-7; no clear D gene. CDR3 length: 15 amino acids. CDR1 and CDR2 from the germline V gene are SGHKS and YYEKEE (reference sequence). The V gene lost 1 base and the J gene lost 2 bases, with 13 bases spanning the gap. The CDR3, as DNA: TGTGCCAGCAGCTTGCCCCCGCAGGCGACCTACGAGCAGTACTTC. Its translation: CASSLPPQATYEQYF.

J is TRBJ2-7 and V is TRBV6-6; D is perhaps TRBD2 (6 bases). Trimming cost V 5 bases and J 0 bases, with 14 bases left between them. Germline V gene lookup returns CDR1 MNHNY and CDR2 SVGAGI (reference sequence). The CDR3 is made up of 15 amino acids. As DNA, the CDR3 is TGTGCCAGCAGTCCCCGGGGGTCCAGCTCCTACGAGCAGTACTTC. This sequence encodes CASSPRGSSSYEQYF.

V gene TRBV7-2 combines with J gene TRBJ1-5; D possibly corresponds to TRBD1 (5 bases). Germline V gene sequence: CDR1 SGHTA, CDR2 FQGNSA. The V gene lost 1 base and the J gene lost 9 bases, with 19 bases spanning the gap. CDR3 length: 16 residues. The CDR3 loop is CASSLVPGRREGPQHF. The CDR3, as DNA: TGTGCCAGCAGCTTAGTTCCAGGGCGTCGGGAGGGGCCCCAGCATTTT.

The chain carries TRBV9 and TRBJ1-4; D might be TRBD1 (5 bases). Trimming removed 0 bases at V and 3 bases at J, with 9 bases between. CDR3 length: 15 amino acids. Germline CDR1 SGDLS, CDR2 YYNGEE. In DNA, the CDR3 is TGTGCCAGCAGCGTAGCAGGGAAAGCTAATGAAAAACTGTTTTTT. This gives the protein CASSVAGKANEKLFF. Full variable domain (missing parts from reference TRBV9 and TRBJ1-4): DSGVTQTPKHLITATGQRVTLRCSPRSGDLSVYWYQQSLDQGLQFLIQYYNGEERAKGNILERFSAQQFPDLHSELNLSSLELGDSALYFCASSVAGKANEKLFFGSGTQLSVL.

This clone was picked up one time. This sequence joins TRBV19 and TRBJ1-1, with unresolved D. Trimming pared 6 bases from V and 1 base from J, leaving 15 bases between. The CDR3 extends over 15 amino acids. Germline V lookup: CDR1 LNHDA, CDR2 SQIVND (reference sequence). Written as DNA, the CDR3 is TGTGCCAGTAGGCGATCATTGAGCCCGAACACTGAAGCTTTCTTT. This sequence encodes CASRRSLSPNTEAFF.

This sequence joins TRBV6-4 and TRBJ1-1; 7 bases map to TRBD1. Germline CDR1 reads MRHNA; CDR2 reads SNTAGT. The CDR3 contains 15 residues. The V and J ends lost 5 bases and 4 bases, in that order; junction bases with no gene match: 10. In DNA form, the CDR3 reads TGTGCCAGCAGTCCCGACCTCACAGGGGCCACTGAAGCTTTCTTT. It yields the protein CASSPDLTGATEAFF.

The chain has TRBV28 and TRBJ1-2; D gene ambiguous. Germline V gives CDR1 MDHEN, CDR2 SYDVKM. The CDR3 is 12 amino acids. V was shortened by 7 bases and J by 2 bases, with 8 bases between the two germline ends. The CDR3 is CASIHTNYGYTF. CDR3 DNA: TGTGCCAGCATACACACAAACTATGGCTACACCTTC.

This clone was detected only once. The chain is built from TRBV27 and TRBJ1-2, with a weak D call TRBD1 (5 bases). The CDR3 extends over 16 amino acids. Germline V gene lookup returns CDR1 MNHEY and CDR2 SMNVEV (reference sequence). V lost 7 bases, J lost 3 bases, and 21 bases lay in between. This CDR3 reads CASTFSGHRFDYGYTF. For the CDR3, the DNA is TGTGCCAGCACCTTTTCCGGACACCGGTTTGACTATGGCTACACCTTC.

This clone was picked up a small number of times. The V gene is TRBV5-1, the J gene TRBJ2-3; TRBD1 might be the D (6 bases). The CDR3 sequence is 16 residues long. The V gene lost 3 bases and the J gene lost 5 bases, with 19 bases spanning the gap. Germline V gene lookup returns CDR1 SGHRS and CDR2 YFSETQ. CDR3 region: CASSSLPRGGGDTQYF. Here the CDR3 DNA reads TGCGCCAGCAGCTCCCTCCCCAGGGGCGGAGGAGATACGCAGTATTTT.

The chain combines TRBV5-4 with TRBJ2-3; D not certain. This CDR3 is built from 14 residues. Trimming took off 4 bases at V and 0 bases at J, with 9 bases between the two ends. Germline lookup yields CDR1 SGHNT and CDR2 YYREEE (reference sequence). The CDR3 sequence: CASSPLISTDTQYF. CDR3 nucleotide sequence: TGTGCCAGCAGCCCACTGATAAGCACAGATACGCAGTATTTT.

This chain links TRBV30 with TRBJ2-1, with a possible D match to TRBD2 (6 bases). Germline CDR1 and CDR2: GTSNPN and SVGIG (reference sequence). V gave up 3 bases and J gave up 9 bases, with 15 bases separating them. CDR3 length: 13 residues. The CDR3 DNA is TGTGCCTGGAGCCCCTTGGAGGGTAGTGAGCAGTTCTTC. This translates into CAWSPLEGSEQFF.

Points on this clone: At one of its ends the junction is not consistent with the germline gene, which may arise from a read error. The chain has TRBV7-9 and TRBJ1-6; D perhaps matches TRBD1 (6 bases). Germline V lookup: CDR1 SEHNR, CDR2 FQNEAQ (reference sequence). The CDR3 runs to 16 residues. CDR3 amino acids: CSSSPTRTVNNSPLHF. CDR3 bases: TGTTCCAGCAGCCCTACCCGGACAGTTAATAATTCACCCCTCCACTTT.

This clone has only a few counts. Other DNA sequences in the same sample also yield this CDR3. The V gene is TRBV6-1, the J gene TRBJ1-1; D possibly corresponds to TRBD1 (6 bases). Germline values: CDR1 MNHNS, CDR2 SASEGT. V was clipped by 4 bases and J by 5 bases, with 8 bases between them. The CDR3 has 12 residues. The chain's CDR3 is CASSGGGTEAFF. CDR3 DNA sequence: TGTGCCAGCAGTGGAGGGGGTACTGAAGCTTTCTTT.